These 21 T cell receptor beta chains originate from one sample sequenced in a study of shared clonotypes between healthy human individuals. Profiled with immunoSEQ multiplex PCR; TCRdb holds only in-frame clones, not every one. The sample has roughly 2,300,000 clones; 85% to 95% are singletons. Sequenced sample: naive CD4+ T cells from PBMCs. Subset: CD45RA+ positively selected. These TCRs come from a young man in good health. Some clones in this sample may be carry-over from other donors' samples.

This sequence joins TRBV29-1 and TRBJ2-1; 7 bases are shared with TRBD2. The CDR3 sequence is 16 residues long. V shed 4 bases, J shed 2 bases, and the junction held 11 bases outside the gene matches. CDR1 SQVTM and CDR2 ANQGSEA come from the germline V gene. In DNA, the CDR3 is TGCAGCGTTGCCTTTGGGCACGGGGGGACCTACAATGAGCAGTTCTTC. Translated: CSVAFGHGGTYNEQFF.

The chain joins TRBV29-1 to TRBJ2-1; no clear D gene. V lost 2 bases to trimming and J lost 9 bases, with 8 bases between them. CDR1 SQVTM and CDR2 ANQGSEA come from the germline V gene. The CDR3 is 11 residues long. In DNA, the CDR3 is TGCAGCGTTGAACAAGAGGCTGAGCAGTTCTTC. Translation gives CSVEQEAEQFF.

CDR3 protein: CASSIWDGDNSPLHF. In DNA, the CDR3 is TGTGCCAGTAGTATATGGGACGGAGATAATTCACCCCTCCACTTT. V and J are TRBV19 and TRBJ1-6, with D possibly being TRBD1 (5 bases). This CDR3 is built from 15 residues. Germline lookup yields CDR1 LNHDA and CDR2 SQIVND (reference sequence). Trimming stripped 2 bases from V and 5 bases from J, with 10 bases between.

Note on this clone: The germline gene is not matched at one end of the junction; a read error may be the cause. This chain uses TRBV6-1 with TRBJ2-3, with D possibly TRBD1 on 5 matching bases. CDR1 is MNHNS and CDR2 is SASEGT in the germline V gene. The CDR3 has 14 residues. The CDR3 DNA is TGTGCCAGTGCCGTAGGGGTTAGCACGGATACGCAGTATTTT. Translation: CASAVGVSTDTQYF.

The chain uses TRBV5-6 and TRBJ1-4, with D unresolved. The germline V gene has CDR1 SGHDT and CDR2 YYEEEE. Trimming shortened V by 4 bases and J by 5 bases, and 6 bases separated the two germline ends. CDR3 length: 12 residues. CDR3 loop: CASSIWNEKLFF. The CDR3 region has the DNA TGTGCCAGCAGCATTTGGAATGAAAAACTGTTTTTT.

The CDR3: CASSPAGVAEKLFF. CDR3 sequence (DNA): TGTGCCAGCTCACCGGCAGGGGTAGCGGAAAAACTGTTTTTT. This chain links TRBV18 with TRBJ1-4; D might be TRBD1 (6 bases). Deletions cut 3 bases from V and 8 bases from J, with 13 bases between. Germline values: CDR1 KGHSH, CDR2 LQKENI. This CDR3 comprises 14 residues.

This clone came up once. V gene TRBV30 combines with J gene TRBJ2-7; 10 bases agree with TRBD1. The germline CDR1 and CDR2 sequences are GTSNPN and SVGIG (reference sequence). This CDR3 contains 14 residues. J was trimmed by 6 bases and V by 1 base; bases with no gene match: 6. The CDR3 region is CAWSGDRGLIEQYF. The CDR3 DNA sequence: TGTGCCTGGAGTGGGGACAGGGGCTTGATCGAGCAGTACTTC.

The chain has TRBV5-1 and TRBJ2-5, with 12 bases matching TRBD2. Germline V CDR1 and CDR2: SGHRS, YFSETQ. The V gene end was trimmed by 1 base and the J gene end by 5 bases; junction bases not matched to a gene: 15. This CDR3 has 19 residues. This CDR3 reads CASSLQGRRLAGGRETQYF. CDR3 bases: TGCGCCAGCAGCTTGCAGGGGCGACGGCTAGCGGGAGGGAGGGAGACCCAGTACTTC.

The chain uses TRBV28 and TRBJ2-1; 10 positions match TRBD2. This CDR3 is 17 amino acids long. CDR1 is MDHEN and CDR2 is SYDVKM in the germline V gene. V shed 4 bases, J shed 4 bases, and the junction held 10 bases outside the gene matches. The CDR3 bases are TGTGCCAGCAGTTCACGTAGCGGGAGGCCCAATTACAATGAGCAGTTCTTC. It is translated as CASSSRSGRPNYNEQFF.

V usage is TRBV30 and J usage is TRBJ2-5; D perhaps matches TRBD1 (6 bases). Trimming stripped 2 bases from V and 9 bases from J, with 13 bases between. Germline V gene data show CDR1 as GTSNPN and CDR2 as SVGIG (reference sequence). The CDR3 has 12 residues. In DNA, the CDR3 is TGTGCCTGGAGTACAGGGTCCGGGGCCCAGTACTTC. Protein: CAWSTGSGAQYF.

V is TRBV6-5 and J is TRBJ2-2, with 7 bases aligning to TRBD1. Germline V gives CDR1 MNHEY, CDR2 SVGAGI. The CDR3 covers 14 residues. The J segment lost 5 bases and the V segment lost 6 bases, leaving 6 bases of the junction unmatched. CDR3 region: CASSRQGRTGELFF. The CDR3 region has the DNA TGTGCCAGCAGCCGACAGGGAAGGACCGGGGAGCTGTTTTTT.

V usage is TRBV10-3 and J usage is TRBJ2-1; 8 bases agree with TRBD2. CDR3 length: 16 amino acids. Germline CDR1 and CDR2: ENHRY and SYGVKD. V dropped 3 bases and J dropped 0; count of bases not matched to a gene: 4. CDR3 region: CAISDGLAGSYNEQFF. CDR3 DNA sequence: TGTGCCATCAGTGATGGACTAGCAGGCTCCTACAATGAGCAGTTCTTC.

V usage is TRBV10-1 and J usage is TRBJ2-3, with 10 bases that match TRBD1. CDR3 length equals 14 residues. With 6 bases clipped from V and 4 bases from J, the junction kept 4 bases outside the gene matches. In germline, CDR1 is WNHNN, CDR2 SYGVQD (reference sequence). CDR3 in DNA: TGCGCCAGCAGCCGGGACAGGGGACCAGATACGCAGTATTTT. Encoded protein: CASSRDRGPDTQYF.

The chain combines TRBV28 with TRBJ1-5, with D uncertain. Germline lookup yields CDR1 MDHEN and CDR2 SYDVKM. The CDR3 extends over 16 amino acids. V dropped 3 bases and J dropped 6 bases, with 18 bases sitting between them. CDR3 in amino acids: CASSLRAYKPGQPQHF. The CDR3 coding sequence is TGTGCCAGCAGTTTGAGGGCATACAAGCCAGGTCAGCCCCAGCATTTT.

J is TRBJ2-2 and V is TRBV5-1, with D unresolved. The ends were cut back, 4 bases at V and 1 base at J, with 5 bases in the middle. The CDR3 sequence is 13 residues long. The germline V gene encodes CDR1 SGHRS and CDR2 YFSETQ. DNA of the CDR3: TGCGCCAGCAGCCCAAGGAACACCGGGGAGCTGTTTTTT. Translation: CASSPRNTGELFF.

V and J are TRBV9 and TRBJ2-5, with TRBD2 identical over 12 bases. This CDR3 region has 16 residues. V lost 3 bases to trimming and J lost 0 bases; unmatched junction nucleotides: 3. Germline lookup yields CDR1 SGDLS and CDR2 YYNGEE. This CDR3 is CASSAGLAGNQETQYF. DNA of the CDR3: TGTGCCAGCAGCGCTGGACTAGCGGGAAACCAAGAGACCCAGTACTTC.

The chain links TRBV27 to TRBJ2-4, with D uncertain. The germline V gene has CDR1 MNHEY and CDR2 SMNVEV (reference sequence). This CDR3 spans 10 amino acids. The CDR3 DNA reads TGTGCAGTAGCCAAAAACATTCAGTACTTC. It translates to CAVAKNIQYF.

This clone was detected once. The chain employs TRBV10-3 and TRBJ2-6; perhaps TRBD1 as D (6 bases). The CDR3 extends over 16 amino acids. CDR1 ENHRY and CDR2 SYGVKD come from the germline V gene. With 4 bases removed from V and 0 bases from J, the gap between germline ends came to 10 bases. Here the CDR3 DNA reads TGTGCCATCAGTGGGGGACACCACTCTGGGGCCAACGTCCTGACTTTC. It encodes CAISGGHHSGANVLTF.

This rearrangement joins TRBV19 to TRBJ1-5, with 8 positions matching TRBD1. The CDR3 runs to 15 residues. The ends lost 5 bases at V and 1 base at J; junction bases unmatched: 4. Germline CDR1 is LNHDA and CDR2 is SQIVND (reference sequence). This CDR3 is CASSRQGTSNQPQHF. The CDR3 DNA follows: TGTGCCAGTAGTCGACAGGGGACCAGCAATCAGCCCCAGCATTTT. The full variable domain, rest sourced from reference TRBV19 and TRBJ1-5, is DGGITQSPKYLFRKEGQNVTLSCEQNLNHDAMYWYRQDPGQGLRLIYYSQIVNDFQKGDIAEGYSVSREKKESFPLTVTSAQKNPTAFYLCASSRQGTSNQPQHFGDGTRLSIL.

V gene TRBV2 combines with J gene TRBJ2-3, with 11 bases identical to TRBD1. V was pared by 5 bases and J by 8 bases, with 9 bases of the junction left unmatched. Germline CDR1 SNHLY, CDR2 FYNNEI. The CDR3 is 15 amino acids. CDR3 protein: CASSWDRGRGGTQYF. The CDR3 nucleotides are TGTGCCAGCAGTTGGGACAGGGGGAGAGGTGGTACGCAGTATTTT.

The chain is built from TRBV9 and TRBJ1-3; D is unclear. Trimming took 4 bases from V and 8 from J, leaving 22 bases between them. The CDR3 covers 16 residues. Germline lookup yields CDR1 SGDLS and CDR2 YYNGEE. The CDR3, as DNA: TGTGCCAGCAGCCAAGATCCCGTGAGGGTGGAGGACACCATATATTTT. This encodes CASSQDPVRVEDTIYF.